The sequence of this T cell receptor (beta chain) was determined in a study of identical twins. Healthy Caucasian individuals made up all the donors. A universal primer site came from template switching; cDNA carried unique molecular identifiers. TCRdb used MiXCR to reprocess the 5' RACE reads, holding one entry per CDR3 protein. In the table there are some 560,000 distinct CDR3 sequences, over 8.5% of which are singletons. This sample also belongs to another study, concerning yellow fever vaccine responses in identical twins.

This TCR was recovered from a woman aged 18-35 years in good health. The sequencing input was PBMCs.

CDR3 nucleotide sequence: TGCGCCAGCAGCTTGGCCTATTCCCTGGGGGAGACCCAGTACTTC. As protein: CASSLAYSLGETQYF. The V call is TRBV5-1, the J call TRBJ2-5, with D unresolved. Germline V gene lookup returns CDR1 SGHRS and CDR2 YFSETQ. V gave up 0 bases and J gave up 5 bases, with 14 bases separating them. CDR3 length equals 15 residues.